This TCR beta chain came from a study of T cells in Graves' hyperthyroidism and ophthalmopathy. The CDR3 regions of TCR beta were amplified from RNA transcripts. The HTBI primer set was used in a first-round RT-PCR of the TCR CDR3. TCRdb processed the multiplex PCR reads anew with MiXCR; each CDR3 protein has one entry. The data contain some 350,000 distinct CDR3 sequences, roughly 13% of them singletons. This clonotype was seen repeatedly, ten times or more. Germline V lookup: CDR1 MNHEY, CDR2 SMNVEV (reference sequence). This CDR3 is built from 13 residues. The junction had 7 bases not matched to a gene; V was cut back by 7 bases and J by 5 bases.

This chain uses TRBV27 with TRBJ2-7; TRBD1 matches 8 bases. Sequencing was done on a sample of blood. This TCR came from a woman between 40 and 50 years old with Graves' ophthalmopathy. The CDR3 region is CASKAGGYHEQYF. In DNA, the CDR3 is TGTGCCAGCAAAGCAGGGGGCTACCACGAGCAGTACTTC.